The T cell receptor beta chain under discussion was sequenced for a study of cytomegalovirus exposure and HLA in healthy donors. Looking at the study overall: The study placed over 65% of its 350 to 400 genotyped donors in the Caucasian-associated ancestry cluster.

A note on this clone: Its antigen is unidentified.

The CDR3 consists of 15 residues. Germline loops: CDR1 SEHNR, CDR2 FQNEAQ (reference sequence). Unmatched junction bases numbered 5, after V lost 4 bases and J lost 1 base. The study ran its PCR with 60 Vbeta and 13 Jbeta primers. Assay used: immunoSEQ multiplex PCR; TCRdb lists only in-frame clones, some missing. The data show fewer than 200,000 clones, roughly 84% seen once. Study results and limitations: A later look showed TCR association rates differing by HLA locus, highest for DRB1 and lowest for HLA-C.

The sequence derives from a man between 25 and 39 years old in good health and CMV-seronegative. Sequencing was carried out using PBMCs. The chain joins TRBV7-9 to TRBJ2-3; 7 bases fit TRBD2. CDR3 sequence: CASSSTSPGTDTQYF. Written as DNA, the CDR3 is TGTGCCAGCAGCTCGACTAGCCCTGGCACAGATACGCAGTATTTT.